A single sample gave rise to the 31 T cell receptor beta chains below, sequenced in a study of T cell changes during pregnancy in multiple sclerosis. The assay was immunoSEQ multiplex PCR, and TCRdb's table has in-frame clones only and misses some. The sample contains roughly 59,000 clones, about 93% of which appear only once. The sequencing used peripheral blood, collected in the third trimester of pregnancy. The receptors shown here come from a female donor in good health, enrolled as a control in a pregnancy study.

The chain couples TRBV4-3 to TRBJ1-1; D is unclear. The CDR3 length is 13 residues. Deletions cut 4 bases from V and 4 bases from J, with 10 bases between. Germline V gene sequence: CDR1 LGHNA, CDR2 YSLEER. The CDR3 protein is CASSPSLSTEAFF. CDR3 DNA sequence: TGCGCCAGCAGCCCTTCCCTGAGCACTGAAGCTTTCTTT.

The chain employs TRBV28 and TRBJ1-4, with D perhaps TRBD1 (6 bases). The CDR3 length is 14 residues. Germline loops: CDR1 MDHEN, CDR2 SYDVKM. Trimming removed 7 bases from V and 8 bases from J, with 17 bases in between. CDR3 sequence: CASKWPGQIEKLFF. The CDR3 DNA sequence: TGTGCCAGCAAATGGCCGGGACAAATCGAAAAACTGTTTTTT.

This clone was counted only a few times. This chain joins TRBV9 and TRBJ1-6; no firm D call. The CDR3 sequence is 14 residues long. In germline, CDR1 is SGDLS, CDR2 YYNGEE. V was shortened by 7 bases and J by 7 bases, with 15 bases between the two germline ends. The CDR3: CASSRSRGNSPLHF. In DNA form, the CDR3 reads TGTGCCAGCTCACGATCGAGAGGGAATTCACCCCTCCACTTT.

This clone was observed once. This chain links TRBV6-1 with TRBJ1-2; 8 bases fit TRBD1. J gave up 5 bases and V 4 bases, and 18 bases lay outside the gene matches. Germline V CDR1 and CDR2: MNHNS, SASEGT. The CDR3 length is 18 residues. The CDR3 is CASSGGQVGGVSAYGYTF. Written as DNA, the CDR3 is TGTGCCAGCAGTGGGGGACAGGTAGGCGGAGTTTCGGCTTATGGCTACACCTTC.

The CDR3 DNA reads TGTGCCAGCAGTTACTTGGGGGGGGCAGAACAAGAGACCCAGTACTTC. Amino acid sequence: CASSYLGGAEQETQYF. The chain couples TRBV6-6 to TRBJ2-5; a possible D gene is TRBD2 (7 bases). The CDR3 extends over 16 amino acids. With 1 base removed from V and 2 bases from J, the gap between germline ends came to 14 bases. Germline CDR1 and CDR2: MNHNY and SVGAGI (reference sequence).

This chain joins TRBV4-3 and TRBJ1-6; D is unresolved. Germline CDR1 is LGHNA and CDR2 is YSLEER. The CDR3 extends over 14 amino acids. V gave up 0 bases and J gave up 10 bases, with 10 bases separating them. CDR3 nucleotides: TGCGCCAGCAGCCAAGACCGGGTAAGGTCACCCCTCCACTTT. It is translated as CASSQDRVRSPLHF.

This rearrangement joins TRBV25-1 to TRBJ1-2, with D possibly being TRBD1 (5 bases). Trimming stripped 3 bases from V and 4 bases from J, with 9 bases between. CDR3 length: 13 residues. In germline, CDR1 is MGHDK, CDR2 SYGVNS. The CDR3 reads CASSEAGLYGYTF. The CDR3, as DNA: TGTGCCAGCAGTGAGGCAGGGCTCTATGGCTACACCTTC.

This clone was counted a single time. This chain connects TRBV7-2 to TRBJ1-5; D is possibly TRBD1 (5 bases). This CDR3 is built from 14 residues. Trimming left V 5 bases short and J 9 bases short, with 17 bases between. Germline V gene lookup returns CDR1 SGHTA and CDR2 FQGNSA. CDR3 sequence (DNA): TGTGCCAGCAGCCCCGACAGTGCCTCCGGGCCCCAGCATTTT. It codes for CASSPDSASGPQHF.

This sequence joins TRBV7-9 and TRBJ1-2; tentative D call: TRBD1 (6 bases). The CDR3 has 15 residues. Germline V gene data show CDR1 as SEHNR and CDR2 as FQNEAQ (reference sequence). V dropped 3 bases and J dropped 10 bases, with 21 bases sitting between them. This chain's CDR3 is CASSLSGGASRYYTF. DNA for the CDR3: TGTGCCAGCAGCTTGTCGGGGGGGGCAAGTAGATACTACACCTTC.

This clone was seen just once. V is TRBV7-2 and J is TRBJ2-1; 8 nucleotides align to TRBD2. The CDR3 sequence is 17 residues long. Losses at the gene ends were 4 bases for V and 4 bases for J; bases not matched to a gene: 12. Looked up from germline, CDR1 is SGHTA and CDR2 is FQGNSA. The CDR3 reads CASSSVMGLAGYNEQFF. The DNA of the CDR3 is TGTGCCAGCAGCTCAGTCATGGGGCTAGCGGGTTACAATGAGCAGTTCTTC.

This clone has just a few counts. The CDR3 loop reads CASSTSDRASPLHF. CDR3 sequence (DNA): TGCGCCAGCAGCACCTCCGACAGGGCTTCACCCCTCCACTTT. V and J are TRBV5-1 and TRBJ1-6; 7 nucleotides match TRBD1. The CDR3 consists of 14 residues. Germline CDR1 and CDR2: SGHRS and YFSETQ. The V gene end was trimmed by 4 bases and the J gene end by 9 bases; junction bases not matched to a gene: 7.

The V gene is TRBV27, the J gene TRBJ1-2, with D perhaps matching TRBD1 (5 bases). The CDR3 extends over 18 amino acids. Germline loops: CDR1 MNHEY, CDR2 SMNVEV (reference sequence). Trimming removed 4 bases from V and 4 bases from J, with 25 bases in between. The CDR3 DNA reads TGTGCCAGCAGTTCTACACTCGGACAAAGGGCCCCCTTCTATGGCTACACCTTC. Its protein is CASSSTLGQRAPFYGYTF.

This chain uses TRBV4-3 with TRBJ1-2; 9 bases match TRBD1. Germline CDR1 reads LGHNA; CDR2 reads YSLEER. The CDR3 contains 14 residues. V shed 8 bases, J shed 3 bases, and the junction held 7 bases outside the gene matches. CDR3 protein: CASSRTGEDYGYTF. The CDR3 coding sequence is TGCGCCAGCTCCCGGACAGGGGAAGACTATGGCTACACCTTC.

J is TRBJ2-7 and V is TRBV28; 9 bases are shared with TRBD1. Unmatched junction bases numbered 10, after V lost 5 bases and J lost 5 bases. This CDR3 comprises 15 residues. Per the germline V gene, CDR1 is MDHEN and CDR2 is SYDVKM. The CDR3, as DNA: TGTGCCAGCAGTCTATCCGGGACAGGGATCCACGAGCAGTACTTC. Encoded protein: CASSLSGTGIHEQYF.

This rearrangement joins TRBV6-4 to TRBJ1-1; 7 positions match TRBD1. The V gene's germline CDR1 is MRHNA and CDR2 SNTAGT. The J segment lost 2 bases and the V segment lost 2 bases, leaving 17 bases of the junction unmatched. The CDR3 sequence is 19 residues long. The CDR3 DNA is TGTGCCAGCAGTGACCCCACAGGGGCACCCCGCCGGGTCAACACTGAAGCTTTCTTT. Translation: CASSDPTGAPRRVNTEAFF.

This clone was seen a single time. The chain carries TRBV6-1 and TRBJ1-1; a weak D match, TRBD1 (5 bases). Per the germline V gene, CDR1 is MNHNS and CDR2 is SASEGT. This CDR3 region has 13 residues. The germline V and J ends were trimmed by 8 bases and 0 bases, with 10 bases remaining between them. The CDR3 DNA reads TGTGCCAGCCGATTCAGGGTGAACACTGAAGCTTTCTTT. Its translation: CASRFRVNTEAFF.

V is TRBV4-2 and J is TRBJ2-1; unclear D gene. Per germline, CDR1 LGHNA and CDR2 YNFKEQ. Trimming stripped 0 bases from V and 8 bases from J, with 8 bases between. This CDR3 comprises 13 residues. The CDR3 coding sequence is TGTGCCAGCAGCCAAGAGCTCTATGATGAGCAGTTCTTC. Protein: CASSQELYDEQFF.

The chain links TRBV7-9 to TRBJ1-1; D is ambiguous. CDR3 length equals 13 residues. The ends were cut back, 0 bases at V and 7 bases at J, with 9 bases in the middle. Germline V gives CDR1 SEHNR, CDR2 FQNEAQ (reference sequence). CDR3 sequence (DNA): TGTGCCAGCAGCTTAGCATGGGCAGGTGAAGCTTTCTTT. Translated, it gives CASSLAWAGEAFF. The full variable domain, its missing parts supplied by reference TRBV7-9 and TRBJ1-1, is DTGVSQNPRHKITKRGQNVTFRCDPISEHNRLYWYRQTLGQGPEFLTYFQNEAQLEKSRLLSDRFSAERPKGSFSTLEIQRTEQGDSAMYLCASSLAWAGEAFFGQGTRLTVV.

The V call is TRBV5-6, the J call TRBJ1-1; TRBD1 is a possible D gene (6 bases). Germline V gene lookup returns CDR1 SGHDT and CDR2 YYEEEE. Trimming pared 0 bases from V and 9 bases from J, leaving 12 bases between. The CDR3 extends over 13 amino acids. CDR3 residues: CASSLDDRLQAFF. For the CDR3, the DNA is TGTGCCAGCAGCTTGGACGACAGGCTGCAAGCTTTCTTT.

This clone has just one count. V usage is TRBV4-1 and J usage is TRBJ2-2, with TRBD1 as a possible D gene (6 bases). This CDR3 comprises 16 residues. Germline V CDR1 and CDR2: MGHRA, YSYEKL. The V and J ends lost 4 bases and 1 base respectively, with 13 bases between them. The CDR3 DNA sequence: TGCGCCAGCAGCCGCAGGGGTTTTCAGAACACCGGGGAGCTGTTTTTT. Residues: CASSRRGFQNTGELFF.

The chain uses TRBV11-2 and TRBJ2-5, with 15 nucleotides matching TRBD2. Germline V gene lookup returns CDR1 SGHAT and CDR2 FQNNGV. The CDR3 loop spans 18 amino acids. Unmatched junction bases numbered 12, after V lost 5 bases and J lost 5 bases. The CDR3 reads CASSARGTSGGLGETQYF. CDR3 in DNA: TGTGCCAGCAGCGCGCGGGGGACTAGCGGGGGGTTAGGGGAGACCCAGTACTTC.

Here the CDR3 reads CASSRGQKETQYF. The CDR3 bases are TGTGCCAGCAGCCGCGGACAGAAAGAGACCCAGTACTTC. The J gene is TRBJ2-5, the V gene TRBV14; perhaps TRBD1 as D (6 bases). The ends were cut back, 4 bases at V and 3 bases at J, with 9 bases in the middle. The germline gives CDR1 SGHDN, CDR2 FVKESK. This CDR3 has 13 residues.

This clone has just one count. The chain joins TRBV2 to TRBJ2-5, with D perhaps matching TRBD2 (6 bases). This CDR3 has 11 amino acids. Germline CDR1 is SNHLY and CDR2 is FYNNEI. The ends were cut back, 10 bases at V and 7 bases at J, with 13 bases in the middle. The CDR3 DNA reads TGTGCCACCGCGGGGTTGGGGACCCAGTACTTC. It codes for CATAGLGTQYF.

The chain employs TRBV6-4 and TRBJ2-3, with TRBD2 matching 8 bases. CDR1 MRHNA and CDR2 SNTAGT come from the germline V gene. The CDR3 covers 15 residues. V shed 2 bases, J shed 1 base, and the junction held 2 bases outside the gene matches. As DNA, the CDR3 is TGTGCCAGCAGTGACCAAGCGGGGGGCACAGATACGCAGTATTTT. Protein sequence: CASSDQAGGTDTQYF.

The rearrangement links TRBV4-3 to TRBJ1-2; 8 nucleotides match TRBD1. This CDR3 is built from 15 residues. The V gene's germline CDR1 is LGHNA and CDR2 YSLEER. The ends lost 0 bases at V and 3 bases at J; junction bases unmatched: 3. DNA for the CDR3: TGCGCCAGCAGCCAAGATACAGGGGGGCACTATGGCTACACCTTC. Encoded protein: CASSQDTGGHYGYTF.

This chain uses TRBV7-2 with TRBJ2-5; 10 bases are a match to TRBD2. The CDR3 has 17 amino acids. The germline CDR1 and CDR2 sequences are SGHTA and FQGNSA. V lost 1 base to trimming and J lost 6 bases; unmatched junction nucleotides: 11. In DNA, the CDR3 is TGTGCCAGCAGCTTAGTAGCGGGGGGTCCCCTCGGGCAGACCCAGTACTTC. It is translated as CASSLVAGGPLGQTQYF.

The chain couples TRBV11-2 to TRBJ2-5; the match to TRBD2 covers 13 bases. V shed 8 bases and J 5 bases; nucleotides not matched to a gene: 8. The CDR3 sequence is 15 residues long. Germline CDR1 and CDR2: SGHAT and FQNNGV. The CDR3 spells CASGFTSGGAETQYF. CDR3 nucleotide sequence: TGTGCCAGCGGATTTACTAGCGGGGGGGCTGAGACCCAGTACTTC.

V is TRBV7-9 and J is TRBJ1-1; maybe TRBD1 (6 bases). The CDR3 covers 14 residues. In germline, CDR1 is SEHNR, CDR2 FQNEAQ (reference sequence). V was cut by 8 bases and J by 6 bases, with 19 bases left in between. The CDR3 protein is CASGGGGQRAEAFF. The DNA for the CDR3 is TGTGCCAGCGGCGGGGGGGGGCAGAGGGCTGAAGCTTTCTTT.

The rearrangement links TRBV4-2 to TRBJ1-1; D possibly corresponds to TRBD1 (5 bases). Trimming removed 0 bases at V and 1 base at J, with 9 bases between. Germline-derived CDR1 and CDR2 are LGHNA and YNFKEQ. The CDR3 sequence is 15 residues long. CDR3 loop: CASSQEVGGNTEAFF. Here the CDR3 DNA reads TGTGCCAGCAGCCAAGAAGTGGGGGGGAACACTGAAGCTTTCTTT.

V and J are TRBV7-9 and TRBJ2-7; D possibly corresponds to TRBD2 (6 bases). Trimming shortened V by 5 bases and J by 6 bases, and 11 bases separated the two germline ends. Germline values: CDR1 SEHNR, CDR2 FQNEAQ (reference sequence). The CDR3 is 12 residues long. CDR3 in DNA: TGTGCCAGCAGCGCCTTGGGGGGCGAGCAGTACTTC. This codes for CASSALGGEQYF. Full variable domain (rest looked up from reference TRBV7-9 and TRBJ2-7): DTGVSQNPRHKITKRGQNVTFRCDPISEHNRLYWYRQTLGQGPEFLTYFQNEAQLEKSRLLSDRFSAERPKGSFSTLEIQRTEQGDSAMYLCASSALGGEQYFGPGTRLTVT.

The V and J genes are TRBV30 and TRBJ1-2, with 7 bases aligning to TRBD1. Trimming removed 2 bases from V and 4 bases from J; junction bases left unmatched: 13. The germline V gene has CDR1 GTSNPN and CDR2 SVGIG (reference sequence). The CDR3 has 16 amino acids. The CDR3 DNA sequence: TGTGCCTGGAGTCCAATCGACAGGGCAGGTGGCTATGGCTACACCTTC. It yields the protein CAWSPIDRAGGYGYTF.